Listed here are 14 T cell receptor beta chains from one sample, sequenced in a study of blood T cell repertoires in COVID-19 (dated by TCRdb to 2018 to 2020). The library was prepared using the immunoSEQ multiplex PCR assay. TCRdb took this table from immuneACCESS and kept in-frame rearrangements with V and J called. Such tables lack part of the clones; where checked against another copy, unresolved V genes explain under half of the gap, and the rest is unexplained. For this sample the table gives under 200,000 clones, of which 70% to 90% were detected only once. The ten most abundant clones make up nearly 2.5% of the sample. The specimen sequenced was peripheral blood. All receptors derive from a man aged 35 to 55 with active or convalescent COVID-19.

CDR3 sequence: CAWSAGQEYSGNTIYF. CDR3 nucleotide sequence: TGTGCCTGGAGTGCGGGACAGGAGTACTCTGGAAACACCATATATTTT. The chain couples TRBV30 to TRBJ1-3; 8 bases align to TRBD1. The CDR3 sequence is 16 residues long. Germline loops: CDR1 GTSNPN, CDR2 SVGIG (reference sequence). V lost 1 base to trimming and J lost 0 bases; unmatched junction nucleotides: 5.

This chain connects TRBV30 to TRBJ2-3; D is possibly TRBD2 (6 bases). Germline V gene data show CDR1 as GTSNPN and CDR2 as SVGIG (reference sequence). V was cut by 5 bases and J by 5 bases, with 17 bases left in between. This CDR3 comprises 14 residues. The CDR3 reads CAWRKGLSIDTQYF. The DNA for the CDR3 is TGTGCCTGGCGAAAGGGACTTTCCATAGATACGCAGTATTTT.

This chain joins TRBV9 and TRBJ2-2, with 11 bases identical to TRBD1. The V gene end was trimmed by 3 bases and the J gene end by 6 bases; junction bases not matched to a gene: 1. The germline V gene encodes CDR1 SGDLS and CDR2 YYNGEE. CDR3 length: 14 amino acids. The chain's CDR3 is CASSEDRGPGELFF. The CDR3 DNA reads as TGTGCCAGCAGCGAGGACAGGGGGCCCGGGGAGCTGTTTTTT.

This sequence joins TRBV5-1 and TRBJ1-1; TRBD1 matches 9 bases. V trimming: 5 bases; J trimming: 3 bases; junction bases outside the gene matches: 5. In germline, CDR1 is SGHRS, CDR2 YFSETQ. This CDR3 is built from 14 residues. The CDR3 nucleotides read TGCGCCAGCAGACAACAGGGGGCGGACACTGAAGCTTTCTTT. It yields the protein CASRQQGADTEAFF.

This chain links TRBV28 with TRBJ1-5; tentative D call: TRBD1 (5 bases). Germline V gene data show CDR1 as MDHEN and CDR2 as SYDVKM. Trimming removed 6 bases at V and 5 bases at J, with 17 bases between. The CDR3 has 15 residues. CDR3 DNA sequence: TGTGCCAGCAGCCTCCCAGGGAGGAGGGATCAGCCCCAGCATTTT. Protein sequence: CASSLPGRRDQPQHF.

This sequence joins TRBV28 and TRBJ1-5; 7 bases align to TRBD1. The length of the CDR3 is 14 residues. With V trimmed by 4 bases and J by 4 bases, 4 bases remained unmatched. The germline V gene has CDR1 MDHEN and CDR2 SYDVKM. CDR3 nucleotides: TGTGCCAGCAGTTCGACAGGGCTAAATCAGCCCCAGCATTTT. Its translation: CASSSTGLNQPQHF. The full variable domain, rest sourced from reference TRBV28 and TRBJ1-5, is DVKVTQSSRYLVKRTGEKVFLECVQDMDHENMFWYRQDPGLGLRLIYFSYDVKMKEKGDIPEGYSVSREKKERFSLILESASTNQTSMYLCASSSTGLNQPQHFGDGTRLSIL.

The V and J genes are TRBV6-6 and TRBJ1-6; D is uncertain. The germline V gene encodes CDR1 MNHNY and CDR2 SVGAGI (reference sequence). The CDR3 loop spans 16 amino acids. V was pared by 5 bases and J by 7 bases, with 18 bases between. CDR3 DNA sequence: TGTGCCAGCAGTCCGCAAGGGAGCCGGGTCAATTCACCCCTCCACTTT. It codes for CASSPQGSRVNSPLHF.

This clone was detected a few times. This chain connects TRBV7-2 to TRBJ1-1; 11 nucleotides align to TRBD1. This CDR3 has 12 amino acids. Germline V gene sequence: CDR1 SGHTA, CDR2 FQGNSA. The V segment lost 4 bases and the J segment 9 bases; nucleotides outside the gene matches: 1. The DNA of the CDR3 is TGTGCCAGCAGCTGGACAGGGGGCCAAGCTTTCTTT. It yields the protein CASSWTGGQAFF.

This chain joins TRBV24-1 and TRBJ2-1; 11 bases map to TRBD1. J was trimmed by 6 bases and V by 2 bases; bases with no gene match: 2. Germline CDR1 is KGHDR and CDR2 is SFDVKD. The CDR3 has 15 amino acids. The CDR3 reads CATSDSGTGGNEQFF. The CDR3 region has the DNA TGTGCCACCAGTGATTCCGGGACAGGGGGCAATGAGCAGTTCTTC.

This chain joins TRBV19 and TRBJ1-5; 7 bases line up with TRBD1. This CDR3 is built from 15 residues. J gave up 2 bases and V 8 bases, and 9 bases lay outside the gene matches. Germline V lookup: CDR1 LNHDA, CDR2 SQIVND (reference sequence). CDR3 residues: CASGDRVLGNQPQHF. The DNA for the CDR3 is TGTGCCAGTGGTGACAGGGTATTAGGCAATCAGCCCCAGCATTTT.

The V call is TRBV5-6, the J call TRBJ1-5; tentative D call: TRBD1 (6 bases). CDR3 length: 14 residues. Germline lookup yields CDR1 SGHDT and CDR2 YYEEEE. V was pared by 3 bases and J by 7 bases, with 14 bases between. The CDR3 reads CASSSGAGEQPQHF. CDR3 in DNA: TGTGCCAGCAGCTCCGGGGCAGGGGAACAGCCCCAGCATTTT.

The chain joins TRBV4-1 to TRBJ1-6, with unresolved D. The CDR3 spans 14 residues. Trimming took off 2 bases at V and 12 bases at J, with 14 bases between the two ends. CDR1 is MGHRA and CDR2 is YSYEKL in the germline V gene. CDR3 in DNA: TGCGCCAGCAGCCAAATGGTCGGAGTTAAACCCCTCCACTTT. Its translation is CASSQMVGVKPLHF.

The chain has TRBV7-8 and TRBJ2-7; 7 positions agree with TRBD2. The length of the CDR3 is 15 residues. CDR1 and CDR2 (germline): SGHVS, FQNEAQ. The V segment lost 4 bases and the J segment 4 bases; nucleotides outside the gene matches: 10. CDR3 sequence reads: CASSSFSGFSYEQYF. In DNA form, the CDR3 reads TGTGCCAGCAGCTCCTTTAGCGGGTTTTCGTACGAGCAGTACTTC.

The chain recombines TRBV29-1 with TRBJ2-5; tentative D call: TRBD2 (6 bases). Germline assignment: CDR1 SQVTM and CDR2 ANQGSEA. Between the trimmed V and J ends, which lost 4 bases and 2 bases, there was a span of 8 bases. The CDR3 length is 12 residues. CDR3 in DNA: TGCAGCGTTGGGGCGGGACAAGAGACCCAGTACTTC. Translating it yields CSVGAGQETQYF.